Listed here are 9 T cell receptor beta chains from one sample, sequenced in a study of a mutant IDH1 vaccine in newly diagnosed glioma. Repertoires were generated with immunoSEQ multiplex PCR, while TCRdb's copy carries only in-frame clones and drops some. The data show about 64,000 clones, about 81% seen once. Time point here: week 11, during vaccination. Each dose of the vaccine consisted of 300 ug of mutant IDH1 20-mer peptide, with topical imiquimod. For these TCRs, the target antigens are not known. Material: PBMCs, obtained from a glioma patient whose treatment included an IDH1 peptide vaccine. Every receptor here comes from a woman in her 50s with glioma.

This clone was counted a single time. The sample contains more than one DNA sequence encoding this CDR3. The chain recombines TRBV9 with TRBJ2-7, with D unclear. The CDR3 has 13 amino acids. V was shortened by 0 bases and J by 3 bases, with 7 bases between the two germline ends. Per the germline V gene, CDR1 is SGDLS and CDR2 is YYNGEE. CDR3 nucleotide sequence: TGTGCCAGCAGCGTAGGCCCCAGCTACGAGCAGTACTTC. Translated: CASSVGPSYEQYF. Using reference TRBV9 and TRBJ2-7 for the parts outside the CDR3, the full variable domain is DSGVTQTPKHLITATGQRVTLRCSPRSGDLSVYWYQQSLDQGLQFLIQYYNGEERAKGNILERFSAQQFPDLHSELNLSSLELGDSALYFCASSVGPSYEQYFGPGTRLTVT.

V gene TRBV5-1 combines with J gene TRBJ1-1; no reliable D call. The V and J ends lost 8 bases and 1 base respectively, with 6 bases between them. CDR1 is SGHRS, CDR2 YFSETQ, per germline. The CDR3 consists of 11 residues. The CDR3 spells CARIPNTEAFF. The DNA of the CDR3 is TGCGCCAGGATCCCGAACACTGAAGCTTTCTTT.

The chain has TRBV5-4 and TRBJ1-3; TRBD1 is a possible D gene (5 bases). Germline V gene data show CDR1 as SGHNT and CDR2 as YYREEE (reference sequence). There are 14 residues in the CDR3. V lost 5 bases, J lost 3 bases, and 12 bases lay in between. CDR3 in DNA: TGTGCCAGCAGAACATCAGGGAATGGAAACACCATATATTTT. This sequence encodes CASRTSGNGNTIYF. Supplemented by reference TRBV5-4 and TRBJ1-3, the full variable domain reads ETGVTQSPTHLIKTRGQQVTLRCSSQSGHNTVSWYQQALGQGPQFIFQYYREEENGRGNFPPRFSGLQFPNYSSELNVNALELDDSALYLCASRTSGNGNTIYFGEGSWLTVV.

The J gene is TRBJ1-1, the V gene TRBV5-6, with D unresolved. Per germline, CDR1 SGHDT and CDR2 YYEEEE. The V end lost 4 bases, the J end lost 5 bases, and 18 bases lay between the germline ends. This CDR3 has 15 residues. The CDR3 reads CASSTPEIGRTEAFF. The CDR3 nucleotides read TGTGCCAGCAGCACCCCGGAGATTGGTCGGACTGAAGCTTTCTTT.

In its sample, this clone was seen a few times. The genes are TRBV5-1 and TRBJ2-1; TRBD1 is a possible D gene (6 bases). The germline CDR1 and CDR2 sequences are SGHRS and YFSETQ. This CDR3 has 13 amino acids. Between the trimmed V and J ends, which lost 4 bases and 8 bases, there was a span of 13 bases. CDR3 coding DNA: TGCGCCAGCAGCCCACAGGGAACCGATGAGCAGTTCTTC. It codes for CASSPQGTDEQFF.

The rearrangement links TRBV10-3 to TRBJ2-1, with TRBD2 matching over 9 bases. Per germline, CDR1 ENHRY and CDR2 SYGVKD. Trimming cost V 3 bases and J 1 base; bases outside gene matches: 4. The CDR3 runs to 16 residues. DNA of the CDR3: TGTGCCATCAGTGACCTTGCGGGGGGGTCCTACAATGAGCAGTTCTTC. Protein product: CAISDLAGGSYNEQFF.

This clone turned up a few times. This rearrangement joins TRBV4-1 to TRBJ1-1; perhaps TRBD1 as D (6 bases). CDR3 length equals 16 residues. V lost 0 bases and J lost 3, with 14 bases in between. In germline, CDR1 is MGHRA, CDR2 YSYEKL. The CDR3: CASSQDTGTGHTEAFF. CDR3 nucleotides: TGCGCCAGCAGCCAAGATACAGGGACGGGTCACACTGAAGCTTTCTTT.

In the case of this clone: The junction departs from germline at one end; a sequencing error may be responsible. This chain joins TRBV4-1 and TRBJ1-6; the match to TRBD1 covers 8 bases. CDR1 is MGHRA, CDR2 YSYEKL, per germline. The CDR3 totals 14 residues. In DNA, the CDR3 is TGCGCCAGCAGCCAAGACCGGGGACAGGCGGGTCTCTGCTTT. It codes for CASSQDRGQAGLCF.

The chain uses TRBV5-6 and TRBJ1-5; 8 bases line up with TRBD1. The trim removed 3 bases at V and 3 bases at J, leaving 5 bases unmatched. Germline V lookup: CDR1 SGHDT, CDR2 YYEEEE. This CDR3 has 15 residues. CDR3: CASSYGQGFNQPQHF. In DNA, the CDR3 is TGTGCCAGCAGCTACGGACAGGGTTTCAATCAGCCCCAGCATTTT.